These 19 T cell receptor beta chains came from one sample sequenced in a study of blood T cell repertoires in COVID-19. Libraries were prepared by immunoSEQ multiplex PCR; TCRdb keeps only in-frame clonotypes and omits some of them. The sample comprises 40,000 to 65,000 clones, roughly 86% of which are singletons, and about an eighth rests with the top ten. Sequenced material: peripheral blood. These receptors came from a man in his sixties or seventies with active COVID-19.

This chain joins TRBV7-8 and TRBJ1-1; 7 positions agree with TRBD1. J was trimmed by 3 bases and V by 4 bases; bases with no gene match: 5. The V gene's germline CDR1 is SGHVS and CDR2 FQNEAQ. The CDR3 covers 14 residues. CDR3 loop: CASSSQGEDTEAFF. The CDR3 coding sequence is TGTGCCAGCAGCTCTCAGGGGGAGGACACTGAAGCTTTCTTT.

The chain joins TRBV4-2 to TRBJ1-5; 9 bases are shared with TRBD1. CDR3 size: 16 residues. Germline CDR1 is LGHNA and CDR2 is YNFKEQ. The V and J ends lost 1 base and 6 bases, in that order; junction bases with no gene match: 7. In nucleotides, the CDR3 is TGTGCCAGCAGCCAAGTCCCGGGACAGGGAGGTCAGCCCCAGCATTTT. It is translated as CASSQVPGQGGQPQHF.

The V gene is TRBV7-9, the J gene TRBJ2-1; unclear D gene. Deletions cut 6 bases from V and 2 bases from J, with 14 bases between. Per the germline V gene, CDR1 is SEHNR and CDR2 is FQNEAQ (reference sequence). This CDR3 has 15 residues. The CDR3 coding sequence is TGTGCCAGCAGACCCCCCCTACCCGCCTACAATGAGCAGTTCTTC. Translating it yields CASRPPLPAYNEQFF.

This CDR3 is CATSASGGRTDTQYF. CDR3 nucleotides: TGTGCCACCAGTGCGAGCGGGGGGCGCACAGATACGCAGTATTTT. The V call is TRBV24-1, the J call TRBJ2-3; 9 bases align to TRBD2. CDR3 length: 15 amino acids. Trimming took 5 bases from V and 1 from J; bases not matched to a gene: 3. Germline V gene data show CDR1 as KGHDR and CDR2 as SFDVKD.

The genes are TRBV24-1 and TRBJ2-5; D perhaps matches TRBD1 (6 bases). Trimming removed 3 bases from V and 0 bases from J, with 10 bases in between. CDR1 and CDR2 from the germline V gene are KGHDR and SFDVKD. This CDR3 is built from 15 residues. CDR3 sequence: CATSDRRGYQETQYF. The CDR3 bases are TGTGCCACCAGTGATCGAAGGGGGTACCAAGAGACCCAGTACTTC.

The chain employs TRBV5-6 and TRBJ2-6; D unresolved. The length of the CDR3 is 18 residues. In germline, CDR1 is SGHDT, CDR2 YYEEEE. With 1 base removed from V and 0 bases from J, the gap between germline ends came to 14 bases. The CDR3: CASSLLPNSISGANVLTF. The DNA for the CDR3 is TGTGCCAGCAGCTTGTTACCCAACTCGATCTCTGGGGCCAACGTCCTGACTTTC.

The rearrangement joins TRBV19 to TRBJ2-1; 8 bases align to TRBD2. CDR3 length: 15 amino acids. In germline, CDR1 is LNHDA, CDR2 SQIVND (reference sequence). The V gene end was trimmed by 4 bases and the J gene end by 12 bases; junction bases not matched to a gene: 14. The CDR3 DNA sequence: TGTGCCAGTAGTACCTACAGCGGGGGACAAGGGGCGCAGTTCTTC. Translated, it gives CASSTYSGGQGAQFF. Drawing the rest from reference TRBV19 and TRBJ2-1, the complete variable domain is DGGITQSPKYLFRKEGQNVTLSCEQNLNHDAMYWYRQDPGQGLRLIYYSQIVNDFQKGDIAEGYSVSREKKESFPLTVTSAQKNPTAFYLCASSTYSGGQGAQFFGPGTRLTVL.

This chain uses TRBV2 with TRBJ1-2; 8 positions agree with TRBD1. V dropped 2 bases and J dropped 4; count of bases not matched to a gene: 12. Germline values: CDR1 SNHLY, CDR2 FYNNEI. The CDR3 consists of 17 residues. The CDR3 coding sequence is TGTGCCAGCAGTGAAACAGTTCGGGACAGGCCTCTCTATGGCTACACCTTC. Translation: CASSETVRDRPLYGYTF. Full variable domain (remainder filled in from reference TRBV2 and TRBJ1-2): EPEVTQTPSHQVTQMGQEVILRCVPISNHLYFYWYRQILGQKVEFLVSFYNNEISEKSEIFDDQFSVERPDGSNFTLKIRSTKLEDSAMYFCASSETVRDRPLYGYTFGSGTRLTVV.

The sample holds a few counts of this clone. This chain joins TRBV29-1 and TRBJ1-1, with D uncertain. V shed 7 bases and J shed 1 base, with 13 bases lying between them. Germline V gene lookup returns CDR1 SQVTM and CDR2 ANQGSEA. The CDR3 runs to 13 residues. The CDR3 spells CSAVRQPNTEAFF. CDR3 bases: TGCAGCGCCGTCAGGCAGCCGAACACTGAAGCTTTCTTT.

The gene calls are TRBV18 and TRBJ1-5, with a possible D match to TRBD1 (6 bases). Germline CDR1 and CDR2: KGHSH and LQKENI. Trimming shortened V by 5 bases and J by 0 bases, and 11 bases separated the two germline ends. The CDR3 is made up of 15 amino acids. CDR3 sequence: CASSRTAYSNQPQHF. The CDR3 nucleotides read TGTGCCAGCTCAAGGACAGCGTATAGCAATCAGCCCCAGCATTTT.

The rearrangement uses TRBV6-2 or TRBV6-3 and TRBJ2-7; no clear D gene. V lost 5 bases to trimming and J lost 3 bases, with 8 bases between them. The CDR3 runs 12 residues. Germline lookup yields CDR1 MNHEY and CDR2 SVGEGT. DNA for the CDR3: TGTGCCAGCAGTCACAGTTTCTACGAGCAGTACTTC. Protein product: CASSHSFYEQYF.

The chain couples TRBV11-2 to TRBJ2-1; TRBD1 agrees at 8 bases. Germline values: CDR1 SGHAT, CDR2 FQNNGV. CDR3 size: 15 residues. After removal of 5 bases from V and 0 bases from J, the junction contained 3 bases not matched to a gene. In DNA, the CDR3 is TGTGCCAGCAGCCGGACAGGGAGCTCCTACAATGAGCAGTTCTTC. As protein: CASSRTGSSYNEQFF.

The chain has TRBV11-2 and TRBJ2-1; 16 nucleotides line up with TRBD2. Trimming took 6 bases from V and 2 from J; bases not matched to a gene: 4. This CDR3 is built from 17 residues. The V gene's germline CDR1 is SGHAT and CDR2 FQNNGV. CDR3 in DNA: TGTGCCAGCAGTTCCGGGACTAGCGGGGGGGCCTACAATGAGCAGTTCTTC. Encoded protein: CASSSGTSGGAYNEQFF.

This clone was detected once. CDR3 nucleotides: TGTGCCAGCATCCTAGCGGGGGGGCCCTCCGATACGCAGTATTTT. Amino acids: CASILAGGPSDTQYF. The chain recombines TRBV7-2 with TRBJ2-3, with 12 nucleotides matching TRBD2. The CDR3 extends over 15 amino acids. Per the germline V gene, CDR1 is SGHTA and CDR2 is FQGNSA. J lost 6 bases, V lost 7 bases, and 8 bases had no gene match.

In its sample, this clone was seen a few times. The rearrangement joins TRBV15 to TRBJ2-2; a possible D gene is TRBD2 (6 bases). CDR3 length: 18 residues. Germline CDR1 LNHNV, CDR2 YYDKDF (reference sequence). V was pared by 2 bases and J by 0 bases, with 16 bases between. CDR3 DNA sequence: TGTGCCACCAGCAGACCCGCTGGCGGGGTGTCGAACACCGGGGAGCTGTTTTTT. This translates into CATSRPAGGVSNTGELFF.

J is TRBJ1-6 and V is TRBV18, with D uncertain. The V gene lost 3 bases and the J gene lost 8 bases, with 11 bases spanning the gap. The germline gives CDR1 KGHSH, CDR2 LQKENI. The CDR3 consists of 14 residues. As DNA, the CDR3 is TGTGCCAGCTCACCCACGGGTATGGATTCACCCCTCCACTTT. Its protein product is CASSPTGMDSPLHF. Filled out from reference TRBV18 and TRBJ1-6, the complete variable domain reads NAGVMQNPRHLVRRRGQEARLRCSPMKGHSHVYWYRQLPEEGLKFMVYLQKENIIDESGMPKERFSAEFPKEGPSILRIQQVVRGDSAAYFCASSPTGMDSPLHFGNGTRLTVT.

J is TRBJ2-7 and V is TRBV7-2; TRBD1 matches 7 bases. The germline V gene has CDR1 SGHTA and CDR2 FQGNSA. The CDR3 has 14 residues. The J segment lost 5 bases and the V segment lost 6 bases, leaving 10 bases of the junction unmatched. The CDR3: CASRPKKGAHEQYF. The CDR3 coding sequence is TGTGCCAGCAGACCTAAGAAGGGGGCCCACGAGCAGTACTTC.

This rearrangement joins TRBV19 to TRBJ2-1, with 9 nucleotides matching TRBD1. CDR1 is LNHDA, CDR2 SQIVND, per germline (reference sequence). V shed 4 bases, J shed 6 bases, and the junction held 7 bases outside the gene matches. The CDR3 length is 15 residues. CDR3 loop: CASSTGTGHLNEQFF. CDR3 coding DNA: TGTGCCAGTAGTACTGGGACAGGGCATCTCAATGAGCAGTTCTTC.

J is TRBJ1-1 and V is TRBV3-1 (or the pseudogene TRBV3-2); TRBD1 aligns across 10 bases. This CDR3 has 17 amino acids. Germline lookup yields CDR1 LGHDT and CDR2 YNNKEL (reference sequence). Trimming removed 4 bases from V and 2 bases from J; junction bases left unmatched: 10. The CDR3 loop is CASSRRDRGIANTEAFF. DNA for the CDR3: TGTGCCAGCAGCCGCCGGGACAGGGGAATAGCCAACACTGAAGCTTTCTTT.